This TCR beta chain is from a study of T cell repertoires in cytomegalovirus infection. Study-wide context: Evidence of both CMV infection and a matching HLA type came from public TCR beta signatures.

This clonotype showed up many times. The antigen remains undetermined. Points from the study as a whole: CMV-specific HLA-C-restricted TCR beta clonotypes dominated the ex vivo response. Adding up the frequency of public TCR beta families identified people who carried CMV plus the relevant HLA.

TCRdb called the reads again in MiXCR, with one record for every CDR3 protein. The table lists fewer than 550,000 distinct CDR3 sequences, approximately 10% of them singletons. Sequenced material: PBMCs. This clonotype was obtained from a human donor in good health (CMV status not recorded). Some clones in this sample may be carry-over from other donors' samples.

CDR3 in amino acids: CASSSGGTVVYNEQFF. Here the CDR3 DNA reads TGTGCCAGCAGCTCTGGCGGGACAGTCGTTTACAATGAGCAGTTCTTC. This chain connects TRBV7-6 to TRBJ2-1; the D gene is possibly TRBD1 (7 bases). Germline CDR1 and CDR2: SGHVS and FNYEAQ. The CDR3 spans 16 residues. Between the trimmed V and J ends, which lost 4 bases and 4 bases, there was a span of 17 bases.